The rows below give T cell receptor beta chains drawn from one sample of a study of post-analysis software for immune sequencing data. MiXCR was run by TCRdb on the PCR reads, yielding one entry per CDR3 protein. The repertoire holds 650,000 to 850,000 distinct CDR3 sequences, about 43% seen once, with roughly 5% in the top ten. The sample consisted of blood. All receptors come from a girl between 10 and 17 years old with multiple sclerosis. Both conserved end residues are part of each CDR3. The D gene is left open where the match is weak. A row's size may be missing; if present it is once, few, many or a size class.

D: -; size: -; V: TRBV7-8; J: TRBJ1-5; DNA: TGTGCCAGCAGCCCCGCACAACGGGTTGAGGGGAGCAATCAGCCCCAGCATTTT; CDR3: CASSPAQRVEGSNQPQHF
D: -; size: few; V: TRBV20-1; J: TRBJ2-7; DNA: TGCAGTGCTAGAGCTTTATCTTTTAACGGGACTTCCCGCCTTCGTGAGCAGTACTTC; CDR3: CSARALSFNGTSRLREQYF
D: TRBD1; size: few; V: TRBV5-1; J: TRBJ2-4; DNA: TGCGCCAGCAGCTTCTCCTGGGACAGGGGAGCCAAAAACATTCAGTACTTT; CDR3: CASSFSWDRGAKNIQYF
D: -; size: -; V: TRBV20-1; J: TRBJ1-2; DNA: TGCAGTGCTAGCCCCTTAACGGGGGCTAACTATGGCTACACCTTC; CDR3: CSASPLTGANYGYTF
D: -; size: -; V: TRBV6-2/TRBV6-3; J: TRBJ1-1; DNA: TGTGCCAGCAGTTATCGGGGGTACACTGAAGCTTTCTTT; CDR3: CASSYRGYTEAFF
D: -; size: few; V: TRBV5-1; J: TRBJ1-1; DNA: TGCGCCAGCAGCTGGGGAATAGGAATTACTGAAGCTTTCTTT; CDR3: CASSWGIGITEAFF
D: -; size: -; V: TRBV7-2; J: TRBJ2-7; DNA: TGTGCCAGCAGCTTAGTACAGGGGGGGTACGAGCAGTACTTC; CDR3: CASSLVQGGYEQYF
D: -; size: -; V: TRBV7-9; J: TRBJ2-7; DNA: TGTGCCAGCAGCCTGACGAGGGGCGCGCTCCACGAGCAGTACTTC; CDR3: CASSLTRGALHEQYF
D: -; size: -; V: TRBV6-1; J: TRBJ1-4; DNA: TGCGCCAGCAGCCAACACACAACTAATGAAAAACTGTTTTTT; CDR3: CASSQHTTNEKLFF
D: TRBD1; size: once; V: TRBV7-2; J: TRBJ1-5; DNA: TGTGCCAGCAGCTCCTGGACAGGGTGGGGTCAGCCCCAGCATTTT; CDR3: CASSSWTGWGQPQHF
D: TRBD1; size: -; V: TRBV5-6; J: TRBJ2-3; DNA: TGTGCCAGCAGCTGGGGACAGGGCAACACAGATACGCAGTATTTT; CDR3: CASSWGQGNTDTQYF
D: -; size: -; V: TRBV20-1; J: TRBJ2-7; DNA: TGCAGTGCTAGAGACCCCCTCGGGACCTCCTACGAGCAGTACTTC; CDR3: CSARDPLGTSYEQYF
D: -; size: -; V: TRBV12-3/TRBV12-4; J: TRBJ2-7; DNA: TGTGCCAGCAGTCAGTGGGGTGCCGAGCAGTACTTC; CDR3: CASSQWGAEQYF
D: -; size: few; V: TRBV29-1; J: TRBJ1-5; DNA: TGCAGCGTTGGCCTTGGGGGAAGCAATCAGCCCCAGCATTTT; CDR3: CSVGLGGSNQPQHF
D: -; size: few; V: TRBV29-1; J: TRBJ1-2; DNA: TGCAGCGCCTCGGCCGGGAACTATGGCTACACCTTC; CDR3: CSASAGNYGYTF
D: -; size: -; V: TRBV20-1; J: TRBJ1-1; DNA: TGCAGTGCAACACGAACAGGAGGGATTATGAACACTGAAGCTTTCTTT; CDR3: CSATRTGGIMNTEAFF
D: TRBD2; size: few; V: TRBV20-1; J: TRBJ2-7; DNA: TGCAGTGCGAAGCTAGCGGGTGGGCTCTACGAGCAGTACTTC; CDR3: CSAKLAGGLYEQYF
D: -; size: -; V: TRBV29-1; J: TRBJ2-7; DNA: TGCAGCGTTGAAGACCCCCCGGGTTCCTACGAGCAGTACTTC; CDR3: CSVEDPPGSYEQYF
D: TRBD2; size: many; V: TRBV5-1; J: TRBJ2-1; DNA: TGTGCCAGCAGCCCGGGACTAGCGGGAACCAATGAGCAGTTCTTC; CDR3: CASSPGLAGTNEQFF
D: -; size: few; V: TRBV5-1; J: TRBJ2-3; DNA: TGCGCCAGCAGCTTGGATCGCCCTGGGGATACGCAGTATTTT; CDR3: CASSLDRPGDTQYF
D: -; size: -; V: TRBV20-1; J: TRBJ2-2; DNA: TGCAGTGCTAGGGACTATACACAGGGTAACATAGGCACCGGGGAGCTGTTTTTT; CDR3: CSARDYTQGNIGTGELFF
D: -; size: -; V: TRBV28; J: TRBJ1-2; DNA: TGTGCCAGCAGCTTAGAACAGGGTTTGGACTATGGCTACACCTTC; CDR3: CASSLEQGLDYGYTF
D: TRBD2; size: -; V: TRBV7-9; J: TRBJ2-5; DNA: TGTGCCAGCGGCCCAGCGGGGCACCAAGAGACCCAGTACTTC; CDR3: CASGPAGHQETQYF
D: -; size: few; V: TRBV30; J: TRBJ2-7; DNA: TGTGCCTGGACAGGGAAGGAGCCCTACGAGCAGTACTTC; CDR3: CAWTGKEPYEQYF
D: -; size: few; V: TRBV7-2; J: TRBJ2-3; DNA: TGTGCCAGCAGCTTAGGAGCCCTTAGCGGCCAACTCGCCACAGATACGCAGTATTTT; CDR3: CASSLGALSGQLATDTQYF
D: TRBD1; size: few; V: TRBV6-6; J: TRBJ2-7; DNA: TGTGCCAGCAGTTACCGAACCGGGACAGGGGCTTACGAGCAGTACTTC; CDR3: CASSYRTGTGAYEQYF
D: -; size: -; V: TRBV20-1; J: TRBJ2-3; DNA: TGCAGTGCTAGAGATCCCGGCCTGTCGGGAGTTACGCAGTATTTT; CDR3: CSARDPGLSGVTQYF
D: -; size: few; V: TRBV20-1; J: TRBJ1-6; DNA: TGCAGTGCTAGATCTGGGGGGCAGGATTCACCCCTCCACTTT; CDR3: CSARSGGQDSPLHF
D: -; size: -; V: TRBV3-1; J: TRBJ1-2; DNA: TGTGCCAGCAGCCAAGACAGTGGCTACACCTTC; CDR3: CASSQDSGYTF
D: -; size: -; V: TRBV11-2; J: TRBJ2-7; DNA: TGTGCCAGCAGCTTATTCGGGACCGACTACGAGCAGTACTTC; CDR3: CASSLFGTDYEQYF
D: -; size: -; V: TRBV5-6; J: TRBJ1-2; DNA: TGTGCCAGCAGCTTGGGAACAGGCGCTGCCACCTATGGCTACACCTTC; CDR3: CASSLGTGAATYGYTF
D: TRBD2; size: -; V: TRBV20-1; J: TRBJ2-1; DNA: TGCAGTGCTACTGATCTAACTAGCGGGAGGGTCCCCTACAATGAGCAGTTCTTC; CDR3: CSATDLTSGRVPYNEQFF
D: TRBD1; size: -; V: TRBV2; J: TRBJ1-2; DNA: TGTGCCAGCAAGGCAGGGGGCTTTTACGGCTACACCTTC; CDR3: CASKAGGFYGYTF
D: TRBD2; size: once; V: TRBV11-2; J: TRBJ2-3; DNA: TGTGCCAGCAGCTTGGGGACGCGGGGAGAGCGGGAGATTACAGATACGCAGTATTTT; CDR3: CASSLGTRGEREITDTQYF
D: -; size: -; V: TRBV4-2; J: TRBJ2-3; DNA: TGTGCCAGCAGCTTTCGACATTCTTCTAGCACAGATACGCAGTATTTT; CDR3: CASSFRHSSSTDTQYF
D: TRBD1; size: -; V: TRBV25-1; J: TRBJ2-2; DNA: TGTGCCAGCAGTGAAGGGTACAGGGGGGCCACCGGGGAGCTGTTTTTT; CDR3: CASSEGYRGATGELFF
D: TRBD2; size: few; V: TRBV29-1; J: TRBJ2-1; DNA: TGCAGCGTTGCTATTGCGGGACTAGCGGGAGTTATGTACAATGAGCAGTTCTTC; CDR3: CSVAIAGLAGVMYNEQFF
D: -; size: -; V: TRBV20-1; J: TRBJ1-6; DNA: TGCAGTGCTGACTTCCGGGACGCCCTCCACTTT; CDR3: CSADFRDALHF
D: -; size: -; V: TRBV18; J: TRBJ2-5; DNA: TGTGCCAGCTCACTCCAGTCGGGGGAGACCCAGTACTTC; CDR3: CASSLQSGETQYF
D: -; size: -; V: TRBV29-1; J: TRBJ2-3; DNA: TGCAGCGTTGGAACGGCAACGGAAACTACGCAGTATTTT; CDR3: CSVGTATETTQYF
D: -; size: -; V: TRBV7-3; J: TRBJ2-6; DNA: TGTGCCAGCAGCCCCCGATCGGCGGCGAGCTCTGGGGCCAACGTCCTGACTTTC; CDR3: CASSPRSAASSGANVLTF
D: TRBD1; size: -; V: TRBV7-9; J: TRBJ2-7; DNA: TGTGCCAGCAGCTTGGGACAGGGGCCTGACGAGCAGTACTTC; CDR3: CASSLGQGPDEQYF
D: -; size: -; V: TRBV7-3; J: TRBJ2-1; DNA: TGTGCCAGCAGCTTAAATGGCGGGCATGAGCAGTTCTTC; CDR3: CASSLNGGHEQFF
D: TRBD1; size: -; V: TRBV20-1; J: TRBJ2-7; DNA: TGCAGTGCTAGCCCCGCCGGACAGGGAACCTACGAGCAGTACTTC; CDR3: CSASPAGQGTYEQYF
D: TRBD1; size: -; V: TRBV6-5; J: TRBJ2-5; DNA: TGTGCCAGCAGCCCCTGGACAGGGACCGAGCAAGAGACCCAGTACTTC; CDR3: CASSPWTGTEQETQYF
D: TRBD1; size: few; V: TRBV27; J: TRBJ2-5; DNA: TGTGCCAGCAGTTTCGGGACAGGGGGCGGAGAGACCCAGTACTTC; CDR3: CASSFGTGGGETQYF
D: TRBD1; size: few; V: TRBV28; J: TRBJ2-7; DNA: TGTGCCAGCAGTTTATCCGACAGGGCCCACGAGCAGTACTTC; CDR3: CASSLSDRAHEQYF